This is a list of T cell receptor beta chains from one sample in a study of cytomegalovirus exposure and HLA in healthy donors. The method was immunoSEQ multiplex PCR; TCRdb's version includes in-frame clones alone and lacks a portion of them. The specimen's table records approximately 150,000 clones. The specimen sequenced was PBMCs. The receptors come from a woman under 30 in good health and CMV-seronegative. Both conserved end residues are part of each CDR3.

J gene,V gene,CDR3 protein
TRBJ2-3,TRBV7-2,CASSLGWRELADTQYF
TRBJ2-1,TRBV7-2,CASSLVPVMDNNEQFF
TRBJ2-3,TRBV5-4,CASSFGQGMSTDTQYF
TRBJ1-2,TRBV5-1,CASSPHGQGAPGGYTF
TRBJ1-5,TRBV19,CASSIWGGVGYSNQPQHF
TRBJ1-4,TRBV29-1,CSVETGEKLFF
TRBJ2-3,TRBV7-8,CASRVAGTDTQYF
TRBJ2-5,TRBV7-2,CASSWDTAGETQYF
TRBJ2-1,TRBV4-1,CASSQESGYNEQFF
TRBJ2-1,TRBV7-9,CASSLGDRAYNEQFF
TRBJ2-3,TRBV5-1,CASSSSGVGTDTQYF
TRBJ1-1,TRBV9,CASSIPQGNTEAFF
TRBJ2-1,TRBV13,CASSLGRGSNEQFF
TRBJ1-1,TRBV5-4,CASSYDSLYAFF
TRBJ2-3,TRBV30,CAWRTGVFTDTQYF
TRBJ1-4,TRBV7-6,CASSQGTGWGEKLFF
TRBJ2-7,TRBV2,CASIGRGYEQYF
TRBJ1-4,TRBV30,CAWSPGQGGRKLFF
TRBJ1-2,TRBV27,CASSAQQQGNYGYTF
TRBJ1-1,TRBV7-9,CASSWDNAEAFF
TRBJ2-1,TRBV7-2,CASSSLSTSGPHNEQFF
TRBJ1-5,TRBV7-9,CASSPGDRNQPQHF
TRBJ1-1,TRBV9,CASSVGTPNTEAFF
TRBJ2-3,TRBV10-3,CATYSTSGSTDTQYF
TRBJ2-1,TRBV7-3,CASSPIALSYNEQFF
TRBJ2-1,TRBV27,CASSSRDRVLSLSYNEQFF
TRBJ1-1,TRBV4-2,CASSHEENTEAFF
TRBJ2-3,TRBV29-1,CSVGVAALTDTQYF
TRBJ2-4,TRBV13,CASSLKGLAKNIQYF
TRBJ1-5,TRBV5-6,CASSLGDPGQKYSNQPQHF
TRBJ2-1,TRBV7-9,CASSLTGTVYNEQFF
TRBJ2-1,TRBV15,CATSGQLSSYNEQFF